Following are 28 T cell receptor beta chains from one sample sequenced in a study of blood T cell repertoires in COVID-19. Using immunoSEQ multiplex PCR, the repertoire was profiled, and TCRdb retains in-frame clones only, with some absent. This sample has about 250,000 clones, with about nine tenths found just once. The sequencing sample was made of peripheral blood. The receptor set was obtained from a woman aged 55 to 70 who had recovered from COVID-19.

The chain recombines TRBV29-1 with TRBJ2-1, with 8 bases matching TRBD2. Germline lookup yields CDR1 SQVTM and CDR2 ANQGSEA. The CDR3 sequence is 14 residues long. Germline trimming cut 4 bases from V and 0 bases from J; bases unmatched to any gene: 2. The CDR3 loop is CSVGGGSSYNEQFF. DNA for the CDR3: TGCAGCGTTGGCGGGGGGAGCTCCTACAATGAGCAGTTCTTC.

The chain carries TRBV28 and TRBJ2-7; tentative D call: TRBD2 (5 bases). The CDR3 is 14 amino acids. Germline lookup yields CDR1 MDHEN and CDR2 SYDVKM. V was pared by 3 bases and J by 5 bases, with 14 bases between. This chain's CDR3 is CASSFRRTVHEQYF. The CDR3 nucleotides are TGTGCCAGCAGTTTTCGGAGGACCGTCCACGAGCAGTACTTC.

The rearrangement joins TRBV5-4 to TRBJ1-1; the D is unclear. V was clipped by 0 bases and J by 1 base, with 10 bases between them. CDR1 is SGHNT, CDR2 YYREEE, per germline (reference sequence). This CDR3 region has 15 residues. CDR3 sequence reads: CASSLGGQANTEAFF. The CDR3 DNA sequence: TGTGCCAGCAGCTTGGGCGGGCAGGCGAACACTGAAGCTTTCTTT.

This clone appeared a single time. The genes are TRBV12-5 and TRBJ2-5; possibly TRBD2 for D (7 bases). Germline V lookup: CDR1 LGHNT, CDR2 FRNRAP. The CDR3 sequence is 14 residues long. Trimming pared 3 bases from V and 5 bases from J, leaving 13 bases between. CDR3 nucleotide sequence: TGTGCTAGTGGTTTTGGGGGGGGCCTTGAGACCCAGTACTTC. Translated, it gives CASGFGGGLETQYF.

J is TRBJ1-1 and V is TRBV5-6, with 7 bases lining up with TRBD1. The junction had 7 bases not matched to a gene; V was cut back by 0 bases and J by 8 bases. The CDR3 has 14 amino acids. The V gene's germline CDR1 is SGHDT and CDR2 YYEEEE. The CDR3 DNA reads TGTGCCAGCAGCTTGGTCTACAGGGGATCAGAAGCTTTCTTT. Encoded protein: CASSLVYRGSEAFF.

The chain uses TRBV9 and TRBJ1-2; D may be TRBD1 (6 bases). The CDR3 extends over 13 amino acids. V was shortened by 0 bases and J by 8 bases, with 11 bases between the two germline ends. CDR1 is SGDLS, CDR2 YYNGEE, per germline. The CDR3: CASSVGTETGYTF. The CDR3 region has the DNA TGTGCCAGCAGCGTAGGGACAGAGACGGGCTACACCTTC.

The chain uses TRBV7-2 and TRBJ2-7; 8 nucleotides agree with TRBD2. The V and J ends lost 5 bases and 0 bases, in that order; junction bases with no gene match: 9. Looked up from germline, CDR1 is SGHTA and CDR2 is FQGNSA. The CDR3 is 16 amino acids. The CDR3 is CASSLPGGESSYEQYF. In DNA form, the CDR3 reads TGTGCCAGCAGCCTTCCCGGGGGGGAAAGCTCCTACGAGCAGTACTTC.

The chain recombines TRBV7-3 with TRBJ1-1; D is perhaps TRBD1 (6 bases). This CDR3 has 14 residues. V shed 5 bases and J shed 0 bases, with 10 bases lying between them. The germline gives CDR1 SGHTA, CDR2 FQGTGA. CDR3 nucleotides: TGTGCCAGCAGCCCCGACAGGATGAACACTGAAGCTTTCTTT. Protein: CASSPDRMNTEAFF.

This rearrangement joins TRBV23-1 to TRBJ1-5; D may be TRBD1 (6 bases). TRBV23-1 is known as an ORF, though its function is uncertain. Trimming shortened V by 11 bases and J by 5 bases, and 13 bases separated the two germline ends. This CDR3 has 12 residues. The CDR3 DNA follows: TGCGCCCGAGGGGGGGCCGATCAGCCCCAGCATTTT. Its translation is CARGGADQPQHF.

This chain connects TRBV7-9 to TRBJ2-7, with D maybe TRBD2 (6 bases). CDR3 length: 13 amino acids. V gave up 8 bases and J gave up 3 bases, with 14 bases separating them. The germline CDR1 and CDR2 sequences are SEHNR and FQNEAQ (reference sequence). CDR3 coding DNA: TGTGCCAGCGGGGAGGCGGGGCGCTACGAGCAGTACTTC. Residues: CASGEAGRYEQYF.

This chain links TRBV7-8 with TRBJ1-2; D not resolved. This CDR3 spans 15 amino acids. The V end lost 1 base, the J end lost 2 bases, and 11 bases lay between the germline ends. The germline V gene has CDR1 SGHVS and CDR2 FQNEAQ. The CDR3 is CASSLDQRANYGYTF. CDR3 nucleotides: TGTGCCAGCAGCTTAGACCAACGTGCGAACTATGGCTACACCTTC.

The rearrangement links TRBV28 to TRBJ1-1; D uncertain. Germline loops: CDR1 MDHEN, CDR2 SYDVKM. The CDR3 contains 15 residues. The germline V and J ends were trimmed by 4 bases and 4 bases, with 16 bases remaining between them. In DNA form, the CDR3 reads TGTGCCAGCAGTTCCCCTTTGGGCCTTTCCACTGAAGCTTTCTTT. Amino acids: CASSSPLGLSTEAFF. Based on the CDR3 plus reference TRBV28 and TRBJ1-1, the full variable domain is DVKVTQSSRYLVKRTGEKVFLECVQDMDHENMFWYRQDPGLGLRLIYFSYDVKMKEKGDIPEGYSVSREKKERFSLILESASTNQTSMYLCASSSPLGLSTEAFFGQGTRLTVV.

CDR3 loop: CASSAGQNTEAFF. The CDR3 coding sequence is TGCGCCAGCAGCGCTGGACAGAACACTGAAGCTTTCTTT. The chain couples TRBV5-1 to TRBJ1-1; maybe TRBD1 (5 bases). With 4 bases removed from V and 1 base from J, the gap between germline ends came to 8 bases. The germline V gene encodes CDR1 SGHRS and CDR2 YFSETQ. The CDR3 is made up of 13 amino acids.

The sample holds one count of this clone. V is TRBV28 and J is TRBJ1-4, with 7 nucleotides matching TRBD1. Germline V gene sequence: CDR1 MDHEN, CDR2 SYDVKM. The CDR3 has 15 residues. V shed 6 bases, J shed 8 bases, and the junction held 12 bases outside the gene matches. Here the CDR3 reads CASSPRDSWREKLFF. CDR3 nucleotides: TGTGCCAGCAGCCCTAGGGACAGCTGGAGAGAAAAACTGTTTTTT.

This chain links TRBV15 with TRBJ2-2, with 8 bases lining up with TRBD2. Germline-derived CDR1 and CDR2 are LNHNV and YYDKDF (reference sequence). The CDR3 length is 14 residues. V shed 5 bases, J shed 6 bases, and the junction held 5 bases outside the gene matches. CDR3 region: CATSPGLVAGELFF. Written as DNA, the CDR3 is TGTGCCACCAGCCCGGGACTAGTGGCCGGGGAGCTGTTTTTT.

This clone showed up many times. The genes are TRBV6-2 or TRBV6-3 and TRBJ2-2; maybe TRBD2 (6 bases). Trimming took 6 bases from V and 4 from J, leaving 15 bases between them. Per the germline V gene, CDR1 is MNHEY and CDR2 is SVGEGT. There are 15 residues in the CDR3. CDR3 nucleotide sequence: TGTGCCAGCAGCTGGGGAGGTCTGACCACCGGGGAGCTGTTTTTT. Protein product: CASSWGGLTTGELFF.

The gene calls are TRBV28 and TRBJ1-4; D is ambiguous. The CDR3 loop spans 14 amino acids. Trimming stripped 8 bases from V and 0 bases from J, with 10 bases between. Germline CDR1 and CDR2: MDHEN and SYDVKM. The DNA of the CDR3 is TGTGCCAGCGGCCGGGGAACAACTAATGAAAAACTGTTTTTT. Protein sequence: CASGRGTTNEKLFF.

This clone has just one count. V and J are TRBV4-2 and TRBJ2-5; 7 bases line up with TRBD2. The germline V gene encodes CDR1 LGHNA and CDR2 YNFKEQ. Unmatched junction bases numbered 2, after V lost 1 base and J lost 3 bases. This CDR3 contains 14 residues. The CDR3 region is CASSQVSGEETQYF. CDR3 nucleotides: TGTGCCAGCAGCCAAGTCAGCGGGGAAGAGACCCAGTACTTC.

This clone was found once. The V call is TRBV5-1, the J call TRBJ2-3; possibly TRBD1 for D (7 bases). The CDR3 spans 14 residues. V lost 4 bases and J 4 bases, leaving 13 bases between the germline ends. Per the germline V gene, CDR1 is SGHRS and CDR2 is YFSETQ. The CDR3 loop is CASSRGGTADTQYF. The DNA for the CDR3 is TGCGCCAGCAGCCGGGGCGGGACAGCAGATACGCAGTATTTT.

This sequence joins TRBV19 and TRBJ2-5; D is perhaps TRBD2 (5 bases). Trimming cost V 1 base and J 6 bases, with 15 bases left between them. CDR1 LNHDA and CDR2 SQIVND come from the germline V gene (reference sequence). CDR3 size: 15 residues. The CDR3 reads CASSIGGRGQKTQYF. The CDR3 nucleotides are TGTGCCAGTAGTATAGGAGGGCGAGGCCAGAAGACCCAGTACTTC.

This sequence joins TRBV19 and TRBJ2-3; tentatively, D is TRBD2 (6 bases). V lost 10 bases and J 5 bases, leaving 19 bases between the germline ends. The length of the CDR3 is 14 residues. Looked up from germline, CDR1 is LNHDA and CDR2 is SQIVND (reference sequence). The CDR3 sequence is CATRKSGRLDTQYF. CDR3 nucleotide sequence: TGTGCCACGCGTAAGTCGGGGAGGTTAGATACGCAGTATTTT.

The chain employs TRBV7-2 and TRBJ2-7; the match to TRBD1 covers 9 bases. The CDR3 is 15 amino acids. Germline V gene data show CDR1 as SGHTA and CDR2 as FQGNSA. The J segment lost 4 bases and the V segment lost 5 bases, leaving 9 bases of the junction unmatched. The CDR3 spells CASSHGQGILYEQYF. CDR3 DNA: TGTGCCAGCAGCCATGGACAGGGGATACTTTACGAGCAGTACTTC.

The CDR3 bases are TGTGCCAGCAGCCCCCCAGGCGGGTCCTCGGATGGATACGAGCAGTACTTC. Protein sequence: CASSPPGGSSDGYEQYF. This sequence joins TRBV6-2 or TRBV6-3 and TRBJ2-7; a weak D match, TRBD2 (5 bases). The CDR3 runs to 17 residues. Germline values: CDR1 MNHEY, CDR2 SVGEGT. V gave up 6 bases and J gave up 4 bases, with 25 bases separating them.

The V gene is TRBV5-6, the J gene TRBJ2-5; TRBD1 agrees at 9 bases. The CDR3 length is 13 residues. Trimming at V came to 7 bases and at J to 1 base, leaving 2 bases not matched to a gene. Germline V gene data show CDR1 as SGHDT and CDR2 as YYEEEE. CDR3: CASGDRVQETQYF. The CDR3 region has the DNA TGTGCCAGCGGGGACAGGGTCCAAGAGACCCAGTACTTC.

This clone has a single count. This chain connects TRBV6-5 to TRBJ2-7; 7 bases map to TRBD1. Germline V gene sequence: CDR1 MNHEY, CDR2 SVGAGI. With 5 bases clipped from V and 0 bases from J, the junction kept 4 bases outside the gene matches. This CDR3 is built from 14 residues. CDR3 protein: CASSRGQISYEQYF. The CDR3 DNA follows: TGTGCCAGCAGTCGGGGACAGATCTCCTACGAGCAGTACTTC.

The chain joins TRBV18 to TRBJ1-2, with 12 bases aligning to TRBD1. This CDR3 contains 14 residues. V was clipped by 2 bases and J by 7 bases; unmatched bases: 2. CDR1 and CDR2 (germline): KGHSH, LQKENI. The CDR3 is CASSPGTGGSGYTF. CDR3 DNA sequence: TGTGCCAGCTCACCAGGGACAGGGGGCAGTGGCTACACCTTC.

The chain couples TRBV7-3 to TRBJ1-6; weak D call: TRBD1 (5 bases). Between the trimmed V and J ends, which lost 0 bases and 9 bases, there was a span of 9 bases. CDR1 SGHTA and CDR2 FQGTGA come from the germline V gene. The CDR3 has 14 residues. The CDR3, as DNA: TGTGCCAGCAGCTTAACTGGGGGAGGTTCACCCCTCCACTTT. It codes for CASSLTGGGSPLHF.

The V gene is TRBV29-1, the J gene TRBJ1-1; 8 bases agree with TRBD1. CDR1 and CDR2 (germline): SQVTM, ANQGSEA. The ends lost 3 bases at V and 8 bases at J; junction bases unmatched: 5. The CDR3 extends over 12 amino acids. CDR3 protein: CSVDGDRSEAFF. The CDR3 nucleotides are TGCAGCGTTGATGGGGACAGGTCAGAAGCTTTCTTT.